These 18 T cell receptor beta chains were sequenced from one sample in a study of OX40 agonist ivuxolimab in advanced cancers. Generated by immunoSEQ multiplex PCR, the TCRdb table keeps only in-frame clones and is missing some. The table records approximately 50,000 clones, nearly 85% of them present only once. This material consisted of CD4+ or CD8+ T cells sorted from blood, taken in a trial of the OX40 agonist ivuxolimab. The receptors stem from an adult with an advanced solid tumor such as melanoma, head and neck, liver or kidney cancer.

The rearrangement links TRBV14 to TRBJ2-7; D remains ambiguous. The ends were cut back, 6 bases at V and 0 bases at J, with 9 bases in the middle. From germline, CDR1 is SGHDN and CDR2 FVKESK. This CDR3 has 13 residues. CDR3 amino acids: CASSLYSSYEQYF. In nucleotides, the CDR3 is TGTGCCAGCAGTCTCTATAGCTCCTACGAGCAGTACTTC.

The rearrangement uses TRBV28 and TRBJ2-3, with a possible D match to TRBD2 (6 bases). The V gene's germline CDR1 is MDHEN and CDR2 SYDVKM. The length of the CDR3 is 15 residues. V shed 3 bases and J shed 5 bases, with 15 bases lying between them. CDR3 in DNA: TGTGCCAGCAGTTTTGGCGGGGCGGGAAGAGATACGCAGTATTTT. Translating it yields CASSFGGAGRDTQYF.

This chain links TRBV19 with TRBJ1-2; 8 nucleotides agree with TRBD1. The germline V gene has CDR1 LNHDA and CDR2 SQIVND (reference sequence). V shed 7 bases, J shed 4 bases, and the junction held 8 bases outside the gene matches. The CDR3 is 14 amino acids. The chain's CDR3 is CASTRTGTTYGYTF. CDR3 DNA: TGTGCCAGTACCCGGACAGGGACTACCTATGGCTACACCTTC.

Only one count was recorded for this clone. The genes are TRBV6-5 and TRBJ1-5, with a possible D match to TRBD1 (6 bases). V was cut by 2 bases and J by 1 base, with 9 bases left in between. From germline, CDR1 is MNHEY and CDR2 SVGAGI. The CDR3 is 15 residues long. This CDR3 is CASSYPGHSNQPQHF. The CDR3, as DNA: TGTGCCAGCAGTTACCCGGGACACAGCAATCAGCCCCAGCATTTT.

The V gene is TRBV5-1, the J gene TRBJ2-6; unclear D gene. The CDR3 totals 16 residues. V was trimmed by 1 base and J by 4 bases, leaving 12 bases between them. Germline lookup yields CDR1 SGHRS and CDR2 YFSETQ. For the CDR3, the DNA is TGCGCCAGCAGCTTGATCTCCAGTCGCGGGGCCAACGTCCTGACTTTC. It translates to CASSLISSRGANVLTF.

The rearrangement joins TRBV19 to TRBJ1-2; D perhaps matches TRBD1 (6 bases). CDR3 length: 14 amino acids. Germline lookup yields CDR1 LNHDA and CDR2 SQIVND (reference sequence). The ends were cut back, 9 bases at V and 6 bases at J, with 20 bases in the middle. The CDR3 bases are TGTGCCAGATCTCAGGCAGCCAGGGGCGATGGCTACACCTTC. It translates to CARSQAARGDGYTF.

This clone was counted a single time. The rearrangement joins TRBV11-2 to TRBJ2-7, with D perhaps assigned TRBD1 or TRBD2 (5 bases each). The V gene's germline CDR1 is SGHAT and CDR2 FQNNGV. The CDR3 has 13 amino acids. V dropped 5 bases and J dropped 0 bases, with 8 bases sitting between them. CDR3 sequence (DNA): TGTGCCAGCAGCCGGGACCTCTCCTACGAGCAGTACTTC. It encodes CASSRDLSYEQYF.

V gene TRBV11-3 combines with J gene TRBJ2-5, with TRBD2 as a possible D gene (6 bases). Trimming stripped 5 bases from V and 2 bases from J, with 15 bases between. The CDR3 is made up of 15 amino acids. Germline V gene lookup returns CDR1 SGHNT and CDR2 YENEEA. This chain's CDR3 is CASSPGGAPQETQYF. CDR3 coding DNA: TGTGCCAGCAGCCCCGGAGGGGCGCCACAAGAGACCCAGTACTTC.

V is TRBV30 and J is TRBJ2-3; 8 nucleotides align to TRBD2. This CDR3 has 18 amino acids. Per the germline V gene, CDR1 is GTSNPN and CDR2 is SVGIG (reference sequence). V dropped 3 bases and J dropped 2; count of bases not matched to a gene: 16. The CDR3 DNA reads TGTGCCTGGAGAGGAAGTCGCGAATCGGGGGGGACCACAGATACGCAGTATTTT. Residues: CAWRGSRESGGTTDTQYF.

This chain connects TRBV5-1 to TRBJ2-7; D ambiguous. V dropped 4 bases and J dropped 3 bases, with 14 bases sitting between them. CDR3 length: 14 amino acids. From germline, CDR1 is SGHRS and CDR2 YFSETQ. CDR3 sequence reads: CASSLGQDIYEQYF. CDR3 coding DNA: TGCGCCAGCAGCCTCGGGCAGGATATCTACGAGCAGTACTTC.

This clone was seen a single time. The chain has TRBV7-3 and TRBJ2-5; D may match TRBD1 or TRBD2 (5 bases each). The germline V gene has CDR1 SGHTA and CDR2 FQGTGA. This CDR3 has 15 residues. With 1 base removed from V and 0 bases from J, the gap between germline ends came to 9 bases. In nucleotides, the CDR3 is TGTGCCAGCAGCTTAAGGGGGTCGTACCAAGAGACCCAGTACTTC. This encodes CASSLRGSYQETQYF.

This chain uses TRBV11-3 with TRBJ1-1, with D possibly being TRBD1 (5 bases). The CDR3 covers 15 residues. The V gene lost 1 base and the J gene lost 6 bases, with 15 bases spanning the gap. The germline V gene has CDR1 SGHNT and CDR2 YENEEA. CDR3 amino acids: CASSLGQRQSAEAFF. DNA of the CDR3: TGTGCCAGCAGCTTAGGACAGCGGCAAAGCGCTGAAGCTTTCTTT.

V and J are TRBV7-6 and TRBJ1-2; D not certain. This CDR3 contains 13 residues. Germline lookup yields CDR1 SGHVS and CDR2 FNYEAQ. V lost 5 bases, J lost 2 bases, and 9 bases lay in between. The chain's CDR3 is CASSPEKNYGYTF. In DNA form, the CDR3 reads TGTGCCAGCAGCCCGGAAAAGAACTATGGCTACACCTTC.

The rearrangement joins TRBV7-9 to TRBJ1-1; possible D gene TRBD1, 5 bases. CDR1 and CDR2 from the germline V gene are SEHNR and FQNEAQ (reference sequence). Trimming shortened V by 3 bases and J by 1 base, and 24 bases separated the two germline ends. This CDR3 region has 19 residues. CDR3 region: CASSFPAAGRRGENTEAFF. The CDR3 bases are TGTGCCAGCAGCTTCCCAGCGGCAGGTCGAAGGGGTGAGAACACTGAAGCTTTCTTT.

The V call is TRBV9, the J call TRBJ2-5, with D hard to call. Trimming left V 0 bases short and J 4 bases short, with 16 bases between. The CDR3 extends over 16 amino acids. CDR1 is SGDLS and CDR2 is YYNGEE in the germline V gene. The CDR3 DNA is TGTGCCAGCAGCGTAGGAGCCAATGAGGTAGTAGAGACCCAGTACTTC. It translates to CASSVGANEVVETQYF.

In this sample, this clone turned up once. This chain joins TRBV2 and TRBJ1-3; D is unclear. The germline gives CDR1 SNHLY, CDR2 FYNNEI. The CDR3 sequence is 12 residues long. Trimming left V 6 bases short and J 1 base short, with 4 bases between. CDR3 loop: CASRQSGNTIYF. The CDR3 DNA sequence: TGTGCCAGCAGGCAGTCTGGAAACACCATATATTTT.

This clone occurred a few times. J is TRBJ2-5 and V is TRBV2; 7 nucleotides agree with TRBD1. J was trimmed by 5 bases and V by 5 bases; bases with no gene match: 11. This CDR3 comprises 15 residues. Germline V lookup: CDR1 SNHLY, CDR2 FYNNEI. The CDR3 protein is CASSPRGQGGETQYF. The DNA of the CDR3 is TGTGCCAGCAGTCCTAGGGGGCAGGGTGGGGAGACCCAGTACTTC. The full variable domain, its missing parts supplied by reference TRBV2 and TRBJ2-5, is EPEVTQTPSHQVTQMGQEVILRCVPISNHLYFYWYRQILGQKVEFLVSFYNNEISEKSEIFDDQFSVERPDGSNFTLKIRSTKLEDSAMYFCASSPRGQGGETQYFGPGTRLLVL.

The chain links TRBV28 to TRBJ1-6, with D possibly being TRBD1 (5 bases). Trimming took 7 bases from V and 0 from J, leaving 16 bases between them. CDR1 and CDR2 (germline): MDHEN, SYDVKM. CDR3 length: 17 residues. The CDR3 DNA sequence: TGTGCCAGCACCTGGGTCGGGGGGGGCTCCTATAATTCACCCCTCCACTTT. It encodes CASTWVGGGSYNSPLHF.